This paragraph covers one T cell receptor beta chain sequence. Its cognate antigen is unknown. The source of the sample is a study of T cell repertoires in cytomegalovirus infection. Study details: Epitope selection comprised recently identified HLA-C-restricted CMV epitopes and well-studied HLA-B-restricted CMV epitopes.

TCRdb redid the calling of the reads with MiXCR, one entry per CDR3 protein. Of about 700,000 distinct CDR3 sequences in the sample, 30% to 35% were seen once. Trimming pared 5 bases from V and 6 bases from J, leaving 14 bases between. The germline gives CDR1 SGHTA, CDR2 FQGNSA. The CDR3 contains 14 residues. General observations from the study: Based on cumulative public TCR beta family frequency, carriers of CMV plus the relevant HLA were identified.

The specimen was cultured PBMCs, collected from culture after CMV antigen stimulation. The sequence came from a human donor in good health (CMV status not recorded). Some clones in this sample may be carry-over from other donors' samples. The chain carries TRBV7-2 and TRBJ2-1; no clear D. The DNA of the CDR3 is TGTGCCAGCAGCCCTACCACTCAAATCAATGAGCAGTTCTTC. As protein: CASSPTTQINEQFF.